This is a list of T cell receptor beta chains from one sample in a study of identical twins. TCRdb independently ran MiXCR on the 5' RACE reads; one entry per CDR3 protein. The sample lists approximately 680,000 distinct CDR3 sequences, 7.1% seen once, with roughly 1.6% in the top ten. The same data also went into a second study, on yellow fever vaccine responses in identical twins.

Material: PBMCs. The source of these receptors is a woman younger than 35 in good health. CDR3s include the opening cysteine and the closing phenylalanine or tryptophan. D genes are given only for firm matches. Clone size is stated in some rows and not others, as once, few, many or a class when expanded.

abundance,v_gene,d_gene,j_gene,CDR3aa,CDR3nt
.,TRBV10-3,.,TRBJ1-6,CAISGRANNSPLHF,TGTGCCATCAGTGGTAGGGCCAATAATTCACCCCTCCACTTT
few,TRBV3-1,TRBD1,TRBJ1-2,CASSNRDREGYTF,TGTGCCAGCAGCAACCGGGACAGGGAAGGCTACACCTTC
few,TRBV6-5,.,TRBJ1-1,CASSYETGFTEAFF,TGTGCCAGCAGTTACGAGACAGGTTTCACTGAAGCTTTCTTT
many,TRBV12-3/TRBV12-4,.,TRBJ2-2,CASSLARLHTGELFF,TGTGCCAGCAGTTTAGCCCGACTTCACACCGGGGAGCTGTTTTTT
many,TRBV12-3/TRBV12-4,TRBD2,TRBJ2-1,CASSIGLTSASYNEQFF,TGTGCCAGCAGCATAGGTCTAACTAGCGCTTCCTACAATGAGCAGTTCTTC
many,TRBV5-1,.,TRBJ2-1,CASSLASTGANEQFF,TGCGCCAGCAGCTTGGCCAGTACTGGTGCGAATGAGCAGTTCTTC
few,TRBV12-3/TRBV12-4,TRBD1,TRBJ2-4,CASSFEQGSWDIQYF,TGTGCCAGCAGTTTCGAACAGGGGTCCTGGGACATTCAGTACTTC
many,TRBV29-1,.,TRBJ1-1,CSVLIGLVTEAFF,TGCAGCGTCCTGATAGGGTTGGTCACTGAAGCTTTCTTT
many,TRBV6-5,.,TRBJ1-5,CASSYSNLQPQHF,TGTGCCAGCAGTTACTCCAACCTCCAGCCCCAGCATTTT
many,TRBV7-9,TRBD1,TRBJ1-1,CASSFSVGQDTEAFF,TGTGCCAGCAGCTTTAGTGTGGGACAGGACACTGAAGCTTTCTTT
few,TRBV7-2,TRBD2,TRBJ2-5,CASSLGSGGPMKTQYF,TGTGCCAGCAGCTTAGGCAGCGGGGGGCCCATGAAGACCCAGTACTTC
.,TRBV20-1,.,TRBJ2-1,CSAPQVTANEQFF,TGCAGTGCACCCCAGGTCACCGCCAATGAGCAGTTCTTC
few,TRBV20-1,TRBD1,TRBJ2-7,CSAKQGNLYEQYF,TGCAGTGCTAAACAGGGGAATTTATACGAGCAGTACTTC
.,TRBV25-1,TRBD1,TRBJ2-5,CASGPQGIGETQYF,TGTGCCAGCGGCCCACAGGGGATTGGAGAGACCCAGTACTTC
many,TRBV20-1,TRBD1,TRBJ1-5,CSAKAGGWGNQPQHF,TGCAGTGCTAAGGCAGGGGGCTGGGGTAATCAGCCCCAGCATTTT
many,TRBV5-1,TRBD2,TRBJ2-5,CASSQSSGGRETQYF,TGCGCCAGCAGCCAGTCTAGCGGGGGGAGAGAGACCCAGTACTTC
many,TRBV28,TRBD1,TRBJ2-4,CASSISRGLTNIQYF,TGTGCCAGCAGTATATCCAGGGGGCTTACAAACATTCAGTACTTC
.,TRBV20-1,.,TRBJ2-1,CSASYGLRREQFF,TGCAGTGCTAGCTACGGACTAAGACGTGAGCAGTTCTTC
few,TRBV3-1,.,TRBJ2-3,CASSHDPSTDTQYF,TGTGCCAGCAGCCACGATCCTAGCACAGATACGCAGTATTTT
many,TRBV10-3,.,TRBJ2-1,CAIGFRGRALSYNEQFF,TGTGCCATCGGATTCCGGGGAAGGGCCCTCTCCTACAATGAGCAGTTCTTC
.,TRBV3-1,.,TRBJ1-5,CASSQAGYGNQPQHF,TGTGCCAGCAGCCAAGCCGGTTACGGCAATCAGCCCCAGCATTTT
many,TRBV4-1,.,TRBJ1-1,CASTPRGYQRDTEAFF,TGCGCCAGCACCCCAAGGGGGTATCAGAGGGACACTGAAGCTTTCTTT
many,TRBV12-3/TRBV12-4,.,TRBJ1-1,CASSFGTKNTEAFF,TGTGCCAGCAGTTTCGGCACGAAGAACACTGAAGCTTTCTTT
.,TRBV5-1,.,TRBJ2-7,CASSLDVQLLYEQYF,TGCGCCAGCAGCTTGGACGTTCAACTTCTCTACGAGCAGTACTTC
.,TRBV6-6,.,TRBJ1-4,CASRALGEKLFF,TGTGCCAGCAGGGCCTTGGGGGAAAAACTGTTTTTT
many,TRBV11-2,.,TRBJ2-7,CASSLAGNPIYEQYF,TGTGCCAGCAGCTTAGCAGGGAACCCAATATACGAGCAGTACTTC
many,TRBV2,.,TRBJ2-1,CASSELASYNEQFF,TGTGCCAGCAGTGAATTAGCCTCATACAATGAGCAGTTCTTC
.,TRBV7-6,.,TRBJ1-1,CASSLWIDSPEAFF,TGTGCCAGCAGCTTATGGATCGACAGTCCTGAAGCTTTCTTT
.,TRBV5-4,.,TRBJ2-1,CASTTERFF,TGTGCCAGCACCACCGAAAGGTTCTTC